The next 31 T cell receptor beta chains were all read from a single sample in a study of T cells in Graves' hyperthyroidism and ophthalmopathy. TCR beta CDR3 region amplification was performed from RNA transcripts. The HTBI primer set was used in a first-round RT-PCR of the TCR CDR3. TCRdb independently ran MiXCR on the multiplex PCR reads; one entry per CDR3 protein. This sample carries hundreds of thousands of distinct CDR3 sequences, 14% of them seen once, and the ten largest clones take roughly 10%. The source material was blood. The receptors were gathered from a woman aged 18-29 years with Graves' hyperthyroidism.

This clonotype was counted ten times or more. This chain links TRBV6-1 with TRBJ1-2; 10 bases agree with TRBD1. The CDR3 totals 13 residues. V was clipped by 11 bases and J by 2 bases; unmatched bases: 5. Germline V gene sequence: CDR1 MNHNS, CDR2 SASEGT. As DNA, the CDR3 is TGTGCCGTACGGACAGGGGGGAACTATGGCTACACCTTC. It encodes CAVRTGGNYGYTF.

In this sample, this clonotype turned up a few times. The chain joins TRBV7-9 to TRBJ2-1; TRBD1 aligns across 10 bases. Losses at the gene ends were 3 bases for V and 3 bases for J; bases not matched to a gene: 5. Looked up from germline, CDR1 is SEHNR and CDR2 is FQNEAQ (reference sequence). This CDR3 contains 16 residues. DNA for the CDR3: TGTGCCAGCAGCTTCCCGGACAGGGGGGGCTACAATGAGCAGTTCTTC. Its translation: CASSFPDRGGYNEQFF.

This clonotype was picked up many times. The chain carries TRBV6-1 and TRBJ2-7, with 7 bases aligning to TRBD2. Trimming cost V 5 bases and J 2 bases; bases outside gene matches: 6. The CDR3 sequence is 14 residues long. Germline V gene data show CDR1 as MNHNS and CDR2 as SASEGT. The CDR3 DNA is TGTGCCAGCAGTCCCTTCGGGGGGACCTACGAGCAGTACTTC. This translates into CASSPFGGTYEQYF.

This chain links TRBV12-5 with TRBJ2-5, with no clear D. Looked up from germline, CDR1 is LGHNT and CDR2 is FRNRAP. The CDR3 covers 13 residues. Trimming took 7 bases from V and 2 from J, leaving 11 bases between them. In DNA form, the CDR3 reads TGTGCTAGTGTTAGGTCCGGGCAAGAGACCCAGTACTTC. This translates into CASVRSGQETQYF.

The sample holds many counts of this clonotype. The gene calls are TRBV6-1 and TRBJ2-5; TRBD2 aligns across 8 bases. CDR1 and CDR2 from the germline V gene are MNHNS and SASEGT. CDR3 size: 15 residues. V trimming: 1 base; J trimming: 2 bases; junction bases outside the gene matches: 3. The CDR3: CASSEGTSGQETQYF. The CDR3 DNA follows: TGTGCCAGCAGTGAAGGAACTAGCGGTCAAGAGACCCAGTACTTC.

There are many counts of this clonotype. This chain joins TRBV6-1 and TRBJ1-2; 8 nucleotides align to TRBD1. CDR3 size: 13 residues. Germline V CDR1 and CDR2: MNHNS, SASEGT. The ends lost 6 bases at V and 7 bases at J; junction bases unmatched: 7. For the CDR3, the DNA is TGTGCCAGCAGGGAGGACAGGGACGCTGGCTACACCTTC. Amino acids: CASREDRDAGYTF.

The chain has TRBV6-1 and TRBJ2-1; possible D gene TRBD1, 6 bases. The CDR3 contains 13 residues. Germline assignment: CDR1 MNHNS and CDR2 SASEGT. The CDR3 nucleotides are TGTGGCTCCGGACAGATCTCCTACAATGAGCAGTTCTTC. Encoded protein: CGSGQISYNEQFF.

The rearrangement uses TRBV28 and TRBJ1-2; 9 nucleotides agree with TRBD1. Unmatched junction bases numbered 4, after V lost 4 bases and J lost 4 bases. The CDR3 loop spans 14 amino acids. Germline loops: CDR1 MDHEN, CDR2 SYDVKM. The CDR3 nucleotides are TGTGCCAGCAGTTCCCGGGACAGGGCCTATGGCTACACCTTC. It is translated as CASSSRDRAYGYTF.

This clonotype was recorded at least ten times. The rearrangement uses TRBV28 and TRBJ2-7; tentative D call: TRBD2 (7 bases). Looked up from germline, CDR1 is MDHEN and CDR2 is SYDVKM. The CDR3 is 16 amino acids. V was pared by 6 bases and J by 2 bases, with 20 bases between. As DNA, the CDR3 is TGTGCCAGCAGGCTTGGGGGGGGGGGGGGCCCCTACGAGCAGTACTTC. Its protein product is CASRLGGGGGPYEQYF.

At least ten counts were recorded for this clonotype. V is TRBV20-1 and J is TRBJ2-7; D possibly corresponds to TRBD1 (5 bases). CDR1 DFQATT and CDR2 SNEGSKA come from the germline V gene (reference sequence). The germline V and J ends were trimmed by 0 bases and 4 bases, with 16 bases remaining between them. The CDR3 is made up of 15 amino acids. The CDR3 nucleotides read TGCAGTGCTAGAGATCCTCAGGGCCCCTTTTACGAGCAGTACTTC. Translation gives CSARDPQGPFYEQYF.

CDR3 DNA sequence: TGTGCCAGCAGTTACTCGAATCAATTGGGGTTCTATGGCTACACCTTC. Its translation is CASSYSNQLGFYGYTF. The genes are TRBV6-2 or TRBV6-3 and TRBJ1-2; D not certain. Looked up from germline, CDR1 is MNHEY and CDR2 is SVGEGT. The CDR3 spans 16 residues. Trimming pared 0 bases from V and 4 bases from J, leaving 15 bases between.

The table lists this clonotype with many counts. The rearrangement joins TRBV11-2 to TRBJ1-2, with TRBD1 as a possible D gene (5 bases). Trimming shortened V by 5 bases and J by 4 bases, and 17 bases separated the two germline ends. Germline V gives CDR1 SGHAT, CDR2 FQNNGV. The CDR3 has 15 residues. CDR3 nucleotides: TGTGCCAGCAGCCAGAAACGACAGCTAACCTATGGCTACACCTTC. It specifies CASSQKRQLTYGYTF.

This clonotype was counted at least ten times. V usage is TRBV12-3 or TRBV12-4 and J usage is TRBJ2-2; perhaps TRBD2 as D (6 bases). The CDR3 runs to 13 residues. The ends were cut back, 4 bases at V and 6 bases at J, with 9 bases in the middle. The CDR3 DNA follows: TGTGCCAGCAGTTCGGGACTCGCCGGGGAGCTGTTTTTT. Encoded protein: CASSSGLAGELFF.

This CDR3 reads CASSWLINLAGQVSDTQYF. DNA of the CDR3: TGTGCCAGCAGCTGGCTCATAAATCTAGCGGGACAGGTTTCAGATACGCAGTATTTT. The chain joins TRBV13 to TRBJ2-3, with D perhaps matching TRBD2 (9 bases). Trimming pared 4 bases from V and 4 bases from J, leaving 27 bases between. The germline CDR1 and CDR2 sequences are PRHDT and FYEKMQ (reference sequence). The CDR3 runs 19 residues.

In its sample, this clonotype was seen many times. V gene TRBV11-2 combines with J gene TRBJ2-7; D might be TRBD2 (6 bases). In germline, CDR1 is SGHAT, CDR2 FQNNGV. V lost 5 bases and J 1 base, leaving 9 bases between the germline ends. CDR3 length: 13 residues. The chain's CDR3 is CASSVGLSYEQYF. The CDR3 DNA reads TGTGCCAGCAGCGTGGGACTGTCCTACGAGCAGTACTTC.

This clonotype has a handful of counts. This sequence joins TRBV19 and TRBJ1-1; D might be TRBD1 (5 bases). The CDR3 spans 15 residues. V lost 5 bases and J lost 3, with 16 bases in between. CDR1 LNHDA and CDR2 SQIVND come from the germline V gene (reference sequence). DNA of the CDR3: TGTGCCAGTAGTCGAGATAGGACGGGGGACACTGAAGCTTTCTTT. Translation gives CASSRDRTGDTEAFF.

This clonotype was seen at least ten times. The V gene is TRBV12-3 or TRBV12-4, the J gene TRBJ2-3, with 7 bases lining up with TRBD1. J gave up 3 bases and V 3 bases, and 3 bases lay outside the gene matches. This CDR3 region has 14 residues. In DNA, the CDR3 is TGTGCCAGCAGTTTCCGACAGGGTACAGATACGCAGTATTTT. This codes for CASSFRQGTDTQYF.

The table lists this clonotype with a few counts. The rearrangement joins TRBV5-1 to TRBJ2-1; 8 bases map to TRBD2. V shed 5 bases, J shed 7 bases, and the junction held 14 bases outside the gene matches. There are 16 residues in the CDR3. Germline-derived CDR1 and CDR2 are SGHRS and YFSETQ. CDR3 DNA sequence: TGCGCCAGCAGTTCTCCGAGCGGGAGCTTACGGAATGAGCAGTTCTTC. It codes for CASSSPSGSLRNEQFF.

This clonotype was counted between two and nine times. The CDR3 loop reads CASRLTGGAYTEAFF. CDR3 nucleotides: TGTGCCAGCAGACTTACAGGGGGTGCGTACACTGAAGCTTTCTTT. The chain couples TRBV6-1 to TRBJ1-1; 8 nucleotides agree with TRBD1. The CDR3 sequence is 15 residues long. With 6 bases clipped from V and 3 bases from J, the junction kept 9 bases outside the gene matches. CDR1 is MNHNS and CDR2 is SASEGT in the germline V gene.

This clonotype was picked up a small number of times. The chain has TRBV6-2 or TRBV6-3 and TRBJ1-5; maybe TRBD1 (6 bases). The V end lost 5 bases, the J end lost 6 bases, and 17 bases lay between the germline ends. CDR1 and CDR2 (germline): MNHEY, SVGEGT. This CDR3 contains 15 residues. The CDR3 reads CASSVAGALSQPQHF. The CDR3, as DNA: TGTGCCAGCAGTGTGGCGGGGGCGTTAAGTCAGCCCCAGCATTTT.

This clonotype occurred many times. This chain joins TRBV7-9 and TRBJ1-1; a weak D match, TRBD1 (5 bases). The V end was cut by 1 base, the J end by 1 base, with 10 bases between. The CDR3 totals 15 residues. Germline V gene data show CDR1 as SEHNR and CDR2 as FQNEAQ (reference sequence). CDR3: CASSLGGHKNTEAFF. Written as DNA, the CDR3 is TGTGCCAGCAGCTTAGGCGGACATAAGAACACTGAAGCTTTCTTT.

In its sample, this clonotype was seen many times. This chain joins TRBV6-1 and TRBJ2-7, with unresolved D. CDR1 is MNHNS and CDR2 is SASEGT in the germline V gene. The CDR3 runs 12 residues. V was cut by 8 bases and J by 0 bases, with 8 bases left in between. CDR3: CASAATSYEQYF. The DNA of the CDR3 is TGTGCCAGCGCCGCCACCTCCTACGAGCAGTACTTC.

V and J are TRBV28 and TRBJ1-2; D possibly corresponds to TRBD1 (6 bases). This CDR3 contains 14 residues. From germline, CDR1 is MDHEN and CDR2 SYDVKM. Trimming took off 3 bases at V and 5 bases at J, with 13 bases between the two ends. In DNA, the CDR3 is TGTGCCAGCAGTTTTTTTCCAGGGGAGTATGGCTACACCTTC. As protein: CASSFFPGEYGYTF.

At least ten counts were recorded for this clonotype. The V gene is TRBV30, the J gene TRBJ2-7; maybe TRBD1 (7 bases). The CDR3 has 15 amino acids. Between the trimmed V and J ends, which lost 1 base and 0 bases, there was a span of 13 bases. Per germline, CDR1 GTSNPN and CDR2 SVGIG (reference sequence). DNA for the CDR3: TGTGCCTGGAGTGGCGCCAGGGGGGTCTCCTACGAGCAGTACTTC. The encoded protein is CAWSGARGVSYEQYF.

This clonotype showed up many times. This chain uses TRBV2 with TRBJ2-5; D possibly corresponds to TRBD2 (5 bases). From germline, CDR1 is SNHLY and CDR2 FYNNEI. The CDR3 consists of 15 residues. The V and J ends lost 6 bases and 4 bases respectively, with 18 bases between them. The CDR3 sequence is CASRAPGSWRETQYF. The CDR3 DNA follows: TGTGCCAGCAGGGCCCCGGGATCCTGGCGAGAGACCCAGTACTTC.

This clonotype was detected ten times or more. The chain has TRBV18 and TRBJ1-4; D might be TRBD1 (6 bases). In germline, CDR1 is KGHSH, CDR2 LQKENI. V gave up 3 bases and J gave up 7 bases, with 9 bases separating them. The CDR3 runs to 13 residues. The CDR3 DNA sequence: TGTGCCAGCTCACCGGACAGATCTGAAAAACTGTTTTTT. Translated, it gives CASSPDRSEKLFF.

This clonotype has at least ten counts. The chain uses TRBV6-6 and TRBJ2-2; D is undetermined. Between the trimmed V and J ends, which lost 0 bases and 8 bases, there was a span of 4 bases. This CDR3 has 12 residues. CDR1 and CDR2 from the germline V gene are MNHNY and SVGAGI (reference sequence). In DNA, the CDR3 is TGTGCCAGCAGTTACTCGACAGGGGAGCTGTTTTTT. As protein: CASSYSTGELFF.

The chain carries TRBV29-1 and TRBJ2-4; D remains unclear. This CDR3 has 13 amino acids. V shed 5 bases and J shed 1 base, with 9 bases lying between them. Germline V gene data show CDR1 as SQVTM and CDR2 as ANQGSEA. The CDR3 loop reads CSVLFWAKNIQYF. The CDR3, as DNA: TGCAGCGTTCTCTTTTGGGCCAAAAACATTCAGTACTTC.

The CDR3 nucleotides read TGTGCCAGCAGCTCAACAGGGGCACGGCGGCGGAGCTCTGGAAACACCATATATTTT. Protein product: CASSSTGARRRSSGNTIYF. The V call is TRBV3-1, the J call TRBJ1-3, with 7 bases fitting TRBD1. This CDR3 has 19 residues. The V and J ends lost 5 bases and 0 bases, in that order; junction bases with no gene match: 16. The germline V gene has CDR1 LGHDT and CDR2 YNNKEL (reference sequence).

This clonotype was seen at least ten times. V is TRBV11-2 and J is TRBJ1-3; no definite D call. CDR3 length: 14 amino acids. V lost 2 bases to trimming and J lost 8 bases, with 13 bases between them. The germline V gene encodes CDR1 SGHAT and CDR2 FQNNGV. The DNA of the CDR3 is TGTGCCAGCAGCTTACCCATACCGGTCGACACCATATATTTT. This sequence encodes CASSLPIPVDTIYF.

In its sample, this clonotype was seen many times. The J gene is TRBJ2-1, the V gene TRBV20-1, with 10 bases that match TRBD2. The length of the CDR3 is 14 residues. V was clipped by 6 bases and J by 9 bases; unmatched bases: 11. Germline loops: CDR1 DFQATT, CDR2 SNEGSKA (reference sequence). CDR3 coding DNA: TGCAGTGCCTTAAGCGGGAGGGCCGGTCTTGAGCAGTTCTTC. It specifies CSALSGRAGLEQFF.